Described below is a single TCR beta chain sequence and its context. The sample originates from a study of blood T cell repertoires in COVID-19. Germline loops: CDR1 SGHTA, CDR2 FQGNSA. The CDR3 runs 12 residues. Trimming took off 8 bases at V and 4 bases at J, with 11 bases between the two ends. Measured with immunoSEQ multiplex PCR; TCRdb has only the in-frame clones, and not every one. The sample holds tens of thousands of clones; 88% are singletons and the top ten take around 10%. The sequencing sample was made of peripheral blood. This sequence joins TRBV7-2 and TRBJ1-1, with D perhaps TRBD1 (5 bases). The clonotype originates from a man older than 75 with acute or convalescent COVID-19. The CDR3 loop reads CASGGYGTEAFF. CDR3 DNA sequence: TGTGCCAGCGGGGGGTACGGCACTGAAGCTTTCTTT.